A single sample gave rise to the 14 T cell receptor beta chains below, sequenced in a study of identical twins. One entry per CDR3 protein results from TCRdb running MiXCR on the 5' RACE reads. This table has approximately 220,000 distinct CDR3 sequences, approximately 6.8% appearing once. This sample was also put to use in a study of yellow fever vaccine responses in identical twins.

Source material: CD8+ T cells sorted from blood. These receptors were taken from a woman aged 18-29 years in good health.

This rearrangement joins TRBV21-1 to TRBJ2-1; TRBD1 is the table's D call and was not checked against the DNA. TRBV21-1 is a documented pseudogene. The CDR3 extends over 15 amino acids. The CDR3: CASSSADRNYNEQFF. DNA for the CDR3: TGTGCCAGCAGCAGCGCGGACAGGAACTACAATGAGCAGTTCTTC.

V usage is TRBV20-1 and J usage is TRBJ2-1, with TRBD1 matching over 9 bases. The CDR3 length is 17 residues. Per the germline V gene, CDR1 is DFQATT and CDR2 is SNEGSKA (reference sequence). Trimming removed 6 bases from V and 5 bases from J; junction bases left unmatched: 17. CDR3 sequence (DNA): TGCAGTGCAAGCCTCTCTCACCGGGACAGGGTAAACAATGAGCAGTTCTTC. It translates to CSASLSHRDRVNNEQFF.

This clonotype was counted between two and nine times. This chain uses TRBV27 with TRBJ2-2; no clear D gene. The CDR3 is 14 residues long. Trimming left V 5 bases short and J 1 base short, with 8 bases between. Germline V gene sequence: CDR1 MNHEY, CDR2 SMNVEV (reference sequence). CDR3 nucleotide sequence: TGTGCCAGCAGTCGCTCTTTGAACACCGGGGAGCTGTTTTTT. Residues: CASSRSLNTGELFF.

V usage is TRBV14 and J usage is TRBJ2-7, with D perhaps being TRBD1 or TRBD2 (5 bases each). Germline V CDR1 and CDR2: SGHDN, FVKESK. The ends were cut back, 2 bases at V and 3 bases at J, with 11 bases in the middle. This CDR3 contains 14 residues. The CDR3 loop is CASSQSGTGYEQYF. As DNA, the CDR3 is TGTGCCAGCAGCCAATCCGGGACCGGCTACGAGCAGTACTTC.

The CDR3 sequence is CASSVGGERGGRETQYF. The CDR3 DNA sequence: TGTGCCAGCAGCGTAGGGGGCGAGCGGGGGGGCCGAGAGACCCAGTACTTC. The J gene is TRBJ2-5, the V gene TRBV9; 10 bases line up with TRBD2. This CDR3 spans 17 amino acids. V lost 0 bases, J lost 4 bases, and 9 bases stayed unmatched. The germline V gene has CDR1 SGDLS and CDR2 YYNGEE.

This clonotype came up a few times. The chain combines TRBV2 with TRBJ2-3, with D maybe TRBD2 (5 bases). Trimming pared 6 bases from V and 5 bases from J, leaving 15 bases between. Germline V gene data show CDR1 as SNHLY and CDR2 as FYNNEI. The CDR3 runs 14 residues. CDR3 sequence (DNA): TGTGCCAGCAGCCCCTGGAGGAATGGAGATACGCAGTATTTT. The encoded protein is CASSPWRNGDTQYF.

This clonotype was detected many times. The J gene is TRBJ2-4, the V gene TRBV12-3 or TRBV12-4; 7 bases match TRBD2. V lost 7 bases, J lost 0 bases, and 9 bases stayed unmatched. This CDR3 spans 16 amino acids. CDR3 nucleotide sequence: TGTGCCAGCACCCTAGGGAGGGTTCTAGCCAAAAACATTCAGTACTTC. Translated, it gives CASTLGRVLAKNIQYF.

This clonotype has ten or more counts. The rearrangement joins TRBV12-3 or TRBV12-4 to TRBJ2-1; TRBD2 matches at 14 bases. CDR3 length equals 16 residues. The V gene end was trimmed by 3 bases and the J gene end by 5 bases; junction bases not matched to a gene: 3. The CDR3 nucleotides are TGTGCCAGCAGTTTGGGACTAGCGGGGGCCAACAATGAGCAGTTCTTC. Encoded protein: CASSLGLAGANNEQFF.

In its sample, this clonotype was seen many times. The chain is built from TRBV5-1 and TRBJ1-5; 7 bases agree with TRBD1. The CDR3 is 15 amino acids. J was trimmed by 4 bases and V by 0 bases; bases with no gene match: 4. Germline CDR1 SGHRS, CDR2 YFSETQ. DNA of the CDR3: TGCGCCAGCAGCTTGGGACAGGGAGAAAATCAGCCCCAGCATTTT. Translation gives CASSLGQGENQPQHF.

The CDR3 bases are TGCGCCAGCAGCCAAACAGGGGGGCGGAAAAATCAGCCCCAGCATTTT. It codes for CASSQTGGRKNQPQHF. This chain uses TRBV4-1 with TRBJ1-5; TRBD1 matches at 8 bases. Germline trimming cut 2 bases from V and 4 bases from J; bases unmatched to any gene: 7. Germline CDR1 MGHRA, CDR2 YSYEKL. This CDR3 has 16 residues.

This clonotype has a handful of counts. The rearrangement uses TRBV2 and TRBJ2-1; a possible D gene is TRBD2 (5 bases). This CDR3 has 11 amino acids. The ends were cut back, 1 base at V and 14 bases at J, with 9 bases in the middle. Germline CDR1 is SNHLY and CDR2 is FYNNEI. CDR3 in DNA: TGTGCCAGCAGTGAAGGGACTCCTAAGTTCTTC. Translated: CASSEGTPKFF.

The sample holds many counts of this clonotype. The chain recombines TRBV11-2 with TRBJ2-5; perhaps TRBD2 as D (5 bases). Germline V gene lookup returns CDR1 SGHAT and CDR2 FQNNGV. The V and J ends lost 0 bases and 0 bases respectively, with 8 bases between them. This CDR3 has 15 amino acids. Written as DNA, the CDR3 is TGTGCCAGCAGCTTAGAATTTAGCGACCAAGAGACCCAGTACTTC. Translating gives CASSLEFSDQETQYF.

This clonotype came up a few times. V usage is TRBV7-9 and J usage is TRBJ2-7; 8 nucleotides agree with TRBD1. CDR3 length: 16 residues. Germline loops: CDR1 SEHNR, CDR2 FQNEAQ (reference sequence). The ends lost 5 bases at V and 4 bases at J; junction bases unmatched: 13. CDR3 coding DNA: TGTGCCAGCAGCCCCTCCGGACAGGGACGGAAATACGAGCAGTACTTC. Translating gives CASSPSGQGRKYEQYF.

Ten or more counts support this clonotype. An end of the junction differs from the germline gene, which may be a read error. The rearrangement uses TRBV29-1 and TRBJ1-1, with D unresolved. The germline V gene encodes CDR1 SQVTM and CDR2 ANQGSEA. The CDR3 runs to 15 residues. The CDR3 bases are TGCAGCGTTGAAGACCCCGACCACCTGAAGACTGAAGCTTTCTTT. This encodes CSVEDPDHLKTEAFF.